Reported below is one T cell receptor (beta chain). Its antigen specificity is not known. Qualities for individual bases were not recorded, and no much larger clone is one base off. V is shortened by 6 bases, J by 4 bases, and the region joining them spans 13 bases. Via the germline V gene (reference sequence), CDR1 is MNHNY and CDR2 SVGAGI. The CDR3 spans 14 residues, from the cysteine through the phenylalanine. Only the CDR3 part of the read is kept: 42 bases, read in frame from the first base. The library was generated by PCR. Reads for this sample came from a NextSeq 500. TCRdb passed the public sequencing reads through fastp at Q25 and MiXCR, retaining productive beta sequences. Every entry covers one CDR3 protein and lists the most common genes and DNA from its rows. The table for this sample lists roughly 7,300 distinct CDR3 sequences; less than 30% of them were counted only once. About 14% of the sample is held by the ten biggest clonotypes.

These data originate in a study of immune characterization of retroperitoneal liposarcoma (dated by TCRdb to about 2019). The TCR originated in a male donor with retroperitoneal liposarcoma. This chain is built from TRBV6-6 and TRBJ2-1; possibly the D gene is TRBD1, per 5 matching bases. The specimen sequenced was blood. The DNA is TGTGCCAGCAGCCCAGGGTTCGAATACAATGAGCAGTTCTTC. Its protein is CASSPGFEYNEQFF.